This paragraph reports one T cell receptor (beta chain). Primers: 60 Vbeta forward and 13 Jbeta reverse. Repertoires were generated with immunoSEQ multiplex PCR, while TCRdb's copy carries only in-frame clones and drops some. The repertoire holds 60,000 to 100,000 clones, 60% to 85% seen once, with around 5.4% in the top ten. The data were obtained in a study of cytomegalovirus exposure and HLA in healthy donors. Germline CDR1 SNHLY, CDR2 FYNNEI. This CDR3 region has 15 residues. Trimming removed 4 bases from V and 8 bases from J; junction bases left unmatched: 6. The sequence was collected from a male donor in good health and CMV-seropositive. The V gene is TRBV2, the J gene TRBJ2-2, with 11 nucleotides matching TRBD2. The sample was PBMCs. The CDR3 bases are TGTGCCAGCAGTGTGGGTCTAGCGGGGGGTGGGGAGCTGTTTTTT. It is translated as CASSVGLAGGGELFF.